This TCR beta chain was captured by sequencing in a study of T cells in localized non-small cell lung cancer. Study-level results: The study linked higher blood T cell density to longer overall survival.

About this clone itself: The antigen is undetermined.

The protocol was immunoSEQ multiplex PCR, while the TCRdb copy is restricted to in-frame clones and leaves out a portion. The table shows tens of thousands of clones, with 88% occurring only once. From germline, CDR1 is MDHEN and CDR2 SYDVKM. J gave up 4 bases and V 6 bases, and 4 bases lay outside the gene matches. The CDR3 extends over 13 amino acids. The TCR originated in a man aged 35 to 70 with stage II lung adenocarcinoma. The specimen comprised PBMCs, sampled before any cancer treatment. The genes are TRBV28 and TRBJ1-2; 8 bases match TRBD1. In DNA form, the CDR3 reads TGTGCCAGCAGCGCAGGGGGCCGCTATGGCTACACCTTC. The encoded protein is CASSAGGRYGYTF.